These 10 T cell receptor beta chains were all obtained from the same sample, sequenced in a study of early T cells in non-severe SARS-CoV-2 infection. Each CDR3 protein gets one entry after TCRdb re-called the 5' RACE reads with MiXCR. The sample contains 50,000 to 60,000 distinct CDR3 sequences, roughly 9% of which appear only once. The source material was whole blood. All receptors derive from an adult who was a healthcare worker with PCR-confirmed SARS-CoV-2 infection or an uninfected control (not recorded which).

A few counts support this clonotype. The rearrangement joins TRBV6-5 to TRBJ1-1; D gene uncertain. Germline V gene sequence: CDR1 MNHEY, CDR2 SVGAGI. Trimming took off 6 bases at V and 8 bases at J, with 10 bases between the two ends. This CDR3 has 11 amino acids. The CDR3, as DNA: TGTGCCAGCAGCCGAGTGGGAGAAGCTTTCTTT. Protein: CASSRVGEAFF.

The CDR3 region is CSARRGGADTQYF. DNA for the CDR3: TGCAGTGCTAGACGAGGAGGTGCAGATACGCAGTATTTT. V usage is TRBV20-1 and J usage is TRBJ2-3, with D perhaps TRBD2 (5 bases). The germline gives CDR1 DFQATT, CDR2 SNEGSKA (reference sequence). The CDR3 runs to 13 residues. Trimming took 2 bases from V and 4 from J, leaving 10 bases between them.

The table lists this clonotype with many counts. The V call is TRBV7-9, the J call TRBJ2-7; no reliable D call. This CDR3 contains 12 residues. Germline V CDR1 and CDR2: SEHNR, FQNEAQ (reference sequence). Trimming shortened V by 2 bases and J by 3 bases, and 5 bases separated the two germline ends. As DNA, the CDR3 is TGTGCCAGCAGCTTATCGATCTACGAGCAGTACTTC. Encoded protein: CASSLSIYEQYF.

This clonotype was found many times. This rearrangement joins TRBV2 to TRBJ1-2; 7 bases are shared with TRBD1. The V gene end was trimmed by 6 bases and the J gene end by 4 bases; junction bases not matched to a gene: 5. CDR3 length: 13 residues. Germline V gene lookup returns CDR1 SNHLY and CDR2 FYNNEI. The CDR3 reads CASSRGQVYGYTF. In DNA form, the CDR3 reads TGTGCCAGCAGCCGTGGACAGGTCTATGGCTACACCTTC.

V gene TRBV29-1 combines with J gene TRBJ1-2, with TRBD1 identical over 8 bases. With V trimmed by 7 bases and J by 7 bases, 11 bases remained unmatched. Per germline, CDR1 SQVTM and CDR2 ANQGSEA. The CDR3 spans 13 residues. The CDR3 DNA reads as TGCAGCGCCGACAGGGGAGGAATTGCTGGCTACACCTTC. Translating it yields CSADRGGIAGYTF.

This clonotype was observed a few times. The chain is built from TRBV7-2 and TRBJ1-1; D is unresolved. This CDR3 region has 12 residues. V was cut by 4 bases and J by 3 bases, with 6 bases left in between. CDR1 and CDR2 from the germline V gene are SGHTA and FQGNSA. This CDR3 is CASSSGYTEAFF. The CDR3 DNA sequence: TGTGCCAGCAGCTCGGGTTACACTGAAGCTTTCTTT.

This clonotype was counted a few times. This chain uses TRBV30 with TRBJ1-6; D is possibly TRBD1 (5 bases). Per germline, CDR1 GTSNPN and CDR2 SVGIG (reference sequence). Trimming took off 4 bases at V and 14 bases at J, with 18 bases between the two ends. CDR3 size: 13 residues. In DNA, the CDR3 is TGTGCCTGGAAAGATGGGGCGTTTTTAGCCCTCCACTTT. It translates to CAWKDGAFLALHF.

A single count supports this clonotype. Here the CDR3 reads CASSQDLSRAYQPQHF. The CDR3 bases are TGCGCCAGCAGCCAAGATCTTTCCAGGGCTTATCAGCCCCAGCATTTT. The chain carries TRBV4-1 and TRBJ1-5, with D maybe TRBD1 (5 bases). The CDR3 runs to 16 residues. Per the germline V gene, CDR1 is MGHRA and CDR2 is YSYEKL. V was pared by 0 bases and J by 5 bases, with 14 bases between.

This chain connects TRBV6-5 to TRBJ1-1; D remains ambiguous. The germline V gene encodes CDR1 MNHEY and CDR2 SVGAGI. Trimming stripped 11 bases from V and 1 base from J, with 8 bases between. The CDR3 totals 11 residues. CDR3: CAGPRNTEAFF. Written as DNA, the CDR3 is TGTGCCGGGCCTCGGAACACTGAAGCTTTCTTT.

In this sample, this clonotype turned up a few times. The chain has TRBV10-3 and TRBJ1-2, with no clear D. This CDR3 comprises 12 residues. Germline assignment: CDR1 ENHRY and CDR2 SYGVKD. The ends were cut back, 4 bases at V and 5 bases at J, with 8 bases in the middle. For the CDR3, the DNA is TGTGCCATCAGTGTCACCGAATATGGCTACACCTTC. Translating gives CAISVTEYGYTF.